A single sample gave rise to the 29 T cell receptor beta chains below, sequenced in a study of T cell responses to AZD1222 COVID-19 vaccine. Repertoires were generated with immunoSEQ multiplex PCR, while TCRdb's copy carries only in-frame clones and drops some. The sample records 130,000 to 150,000 clones, around 90% being singletons. The source was peripheral blood, collected on day 0 of AZD1222 vaccination. The receptors shown here come from an adult in good health.

The V and J genes are TRBV15 and TRBJ2-1; D is undetermined. The germline V gene encodes CDR1 LNHNV and CDR2 YYDKDF (reference sequence). The CDR3 is made up of 12 amino acids. The V gene lost 5 bases and the J gene lost 6 bases, with 8 bases spanning the gap. CDR3 region: CATSPDRNEQFF. In DNA, the CDR3 is TGTGCCACCAGCCCCGATCGCAATGAGCAGTTCTTC.

The J gene is TRBJ1-1, the V gene TRBV27; D call uncertain. The CDR3 has 13 amino acids. Per the germline V gene, CDR1 is MNHEY and CDR2 is SMNVEV (reference sequence). Trimming took 2 bases from V and 4 from J, leaving 8 bases between them. The CDR3 is CASSLGPGTEAFF. DNA for the CDR3: TGTGCCAGCAGTTTAGGCCCCGGCACTGAAGCTTTCTTT.

The chain joins TRBV27 to TRBJ2-5, with 7 bases fitting TRBD2. V lost 7 bases to trimming and J lost 7 bases; unmatched junction nucleotides: 15. In germline, CDR1 is MNHEY, CDR2 SMNVEV (reference sequence). The CDR3 loop spans 15 amino acids. CDR3 protein: CASKTRTSDEATQYF. The CDR3 coding sequence is TGTGCCAGCAAGACGCGGACTAGTGATGAGGCGACCCAGTACTTC.

The chain carries TRBV27 and TRBJ1-5, with D tentatively TRBD1 (5 bases). V lost 3 bases and J 5 bases, leaving 8 bases between the germline ends. The CDR3 extends over 13 amino acids. Germline V gene lookup returns CDR1 MNHEY and CDR2 SMNVEV (reference sequence). The CDR3 protein is CASSLQGHQPQHF. The CDR3 DNA reads as TGTGCCAGCAGTTTGCAGGGCCATCAGCCCCAGCATTTT.

For the CDR3, the DNA is TGTGCCAGTAGTTTCCCGGGACTTGGGGATTCACCCCTCCACTTT. It translates to CASSFPGLGDSPLHF. This chain connects TRBV19 to TRBJ1-6, with D possibly matching TRBD1 (5 bases). This CDR3 comprises 15 residues. Germline V gives CDR1 LNHDA, CDR2 SQIVND (reference sequence). V lost 5 bases, J lost 8 bases, and 16 bases lay in between.

J is TRBJ1-5 and V is TRBV3-1 (or the pseudogene TRBV3-2), with 7 nucleotides matching TRBD1. The germline V gene encodes CDR1 LGHDT and CDR2 YNNKEL (reference sequence). CDR3 length: 14 amino acids. V shed 5 bases and J 2 bases; nucleotides not matched to a gene: 3. The CDR3 nucleotides are TGTGCCAGCAGCGAAGGGACAGGCAATCAGCCCCAGCATTTT. It is translated as CASSEGTGNQPQHF.

V is TRBV14 and J is TRBJ2-1; 7 nucleotides match TRBD1. This CDR3 contains 15 residues. Germline loops: CDR1 SGHDN, CDR2 FVKESK. The trim removed 1 base at V and 5 bases at J, leaving 5 bases unmatched. CDR3 loop: CASSQVGQAHNEQFF. As DNA, the CDR3 is TGTGCCAGCAGCCAAGTCGGACAGGCACACAATGAGCAGTTCTTC.

The genes are TRBV5-4 and TRBJ2-1; possible D gene TRBD2, 7 bases. V gave up 4 bases and J gave up 9 bases, with 23 bases separating them. CDR3 length equals 16 residues. CDR1 and CDR2 from the germline V gene are SGHNT and YYREEE (reference sequence). CDR3 sequence (DNA): TGTGCCAGCAGCCCCTCGGGGGGCCGCAAGCAATTTGAGCAGTTCTTC. Protein product: CASSPSGGRKQFEQFF. Variable domain in full (rest from reference TRBV5-4 and TRBJ2-1): ETGVTQSPTHLIKTRGQQVTLRCSSQSGHNTVSWYQQALGQGPQFIFQYYREEENGRGNFPPRFSGLQFPNYSSELNVNALELDDSALYLCASSPSGGRKQFEQFFGPGTRLTVL.

J is TRBJ2-7 and V is TRBV11-3; 7 nucleotides line up with TRBD1. Germline CDR1 reads SGHNT; CDR2 reads YENEEA. V gave up 5 bases and J gave up 5 bases; unmatched junction bases: 21. The CDR3 extends over 18 amino acids. CDR3 sequence reads: CASSQEGLPLTGFDEQYF. CDR3 DNA: TGTGCCAGCAGCCAAGAAGGCCTCCCTCTGACAGGGTTCGACGAGCAGTACTTC.

J is TRBJ1-1 and V is TRBV19; D may be TRBD1 (6 bases). Germline V gene sequence: CDR1 LNHDA, CDR2 SQIVND (reference sequence). This CDR3 has 14 residues. The V and J ends lost 7 bases and 10 bases respectively, with 22 bases between them. The CDR3 here is CASTPTGRRTIAFF. The CDR3 DNA follows: TGTGCCAGTACTCCGACAGGACGGAGGACGATAGCTTTCTTT.

The chain carries TRBV19 and TRBJ1-5; TRBD1 matches 10 bases. The CDR3 consists of 16 residues. V gave up 7 bases and J gave up 3 bases; unmatched junction bases: 9. CDR1 LNHDA and CDR2 SQIVND come from the germline V gene (reference sequence). CDR3 bases: TGTGCCAGTACCCCCCGGACAGGGGGGATCAATCAGCCCCAGCATTTT. Encoded protein: CASTPRTGGINQPQHF.

This chain uses TRBV28 with TRBJ1-2, with a weak D call TRBD1 (5 bases). In germline, CDR1 is MDHEN, CDR2 SYDVKM. The CDR3 totals 13 residues. Trimming shortened V by 3 bases and J by 8 bases, and 13 bases separated the two germline ends. The CDR3 loop is CASSFSGRDGYTF. For the CDR3, the DNA is TGTGCCAGCAGTTTTTCGGGGAGGGACGGCTACACCTTC.

The gene calls are TRBV4-3 and TRBJ1-6; D is undetermined. The germline V gene has CDR1 LGHNA and CDR2 YSLEER. V was clipped by 0 bases and J by 10 bases, with 10 bases between them. CDR3 length equals 14 residues. The CDR3 DNA follows: TGCGCCAGCAGCCAAGACTTGGAGAGGTCACCCCTCCACTTT. Amino acid sequence: CASSQDLERSPLHF.

The chain links TRBV5-6 to TRBJ1-1, with D tentatively TRBD1 (5 bases). This CDR3 spans 13 amino acids. V lost 1 base and J lost 10, with 14 bases in between. Germline CDR1 reads SGHDT; CDR2 reads YYEEEE. In DNA, the CDR3 is TGTGCCAGCAGCTTGAATGGTCCGGGGGGAGCTTTCTTT. This gives the protein CASSLNGPGGAFF.

V and J are TRBV6-2 or TRBV6-3 and TRBJ1-3, with a possible D match to TRBD1 (6 bases). Trimming removed 5 bases at V and 0 bases at J, with 17 bases between. CDR3 length: 17 amino acids. Germline CDR1 reads MNHEY; CDR2 reads SVGEGT. CDR3 DNA sequence: TGTGCCAGCAGTGCCACCGGGACACGGAGCTCTGGAAACACCATATATTTT. Amino acids: CASSATGTRSSGNTIYF.

This chain connects TRBV19 to TRBJ2-7, with D hard to call. With 4 bases removed from V and 5 bases from J, the gap between germline ends came to 6 bases. Germline CDR1 and CDR2: LNHDA and SQIVND (reference sequence). The CDR3 contains 11 residues. CDR3 DNA: TGTGCCAGTAGTACTGAACACGAGCAGTACTTC. Protein product: CASSTEHEQYF.

V gene TRBV2 combines with J gene TRBJ1-2; 7 bases fit TRBD1. The germline V gene encodes CDR1 SNHLY and CDR2 FYNNEI. Unmatched junction bases numbered 7, after V lost 4 bases and J lost 8 bases. The CDR3 runs 13 residues. The CDR3 DNA follows: TGTGCCAGCAGTGGGGACAGAGACCACGGCTACACCTTC. Amino acid sequence: CASSGDRDHGYTF.

The chain joins TRBV9 to TRBJ2-2, with TRBD1 as a possible D gene (6 bases). V was clipped by 6 bases and J by 6 bases, with 21 bases between them. The length of the CDR3 is 16 residues. From germline, CDR1 is SGDLS and CDR2 YYNGEE. CDR3 amino acids: CASNGARGSSPGELFF. The CDR3 region has the DNA TGTGCCAGCAACGGGGCTAGGGGGAGTAGCCCCGGGGAGCTGTTTTTT.

A single count supports this clone. This chain uses TRBV12-5 with TRBJ2-7; 7 positions match TRBD1. From germline, CDR1 is LGHNT and CDR2 FRNRAP. The CDR3 spans 13 residues. Trimming took 4 bases from V and 2 from J; bases not matched to a gene: 2. The CDR3 DNA follows: TGTGCTAGTGGTTCCCAGGGGGCCTACGAGCAGTACTTC. The encoded protein is CASGSQGAYEQYF.

V is TRBV18 and J is TRBJ2-7; 9 bases line up with TRBD2. V was pared by 0 bases and J by 3 bases, with 3 bases of the junction left unmatched. CDR3 length equals 15 residues. Germline loops: CDR1 KGHSH, CDR2 LQKENI. The CDR3 coding sequence is TGTGCCAGCTCACCACCGGCTAGCGGGGACTACGAGCAGTACTTC. Translated, it gives CASSPPASGDYEQYF.

The V gene is TRBV7-2, the J gene TRBJ1-3; a possible D gene is TRBD1 (5 bases). The CDR3 has 16 amino acids. Germline loops: CDR1 SGHTA, CDR2 FQGNSA. Between the trimmed V and J ends, which lost 6 bases and 0 bases, there was a span of 15 bases. CDR3 amino acids: CASSERGRNSGNTIYF. In nucleotides, the CDR3 is TGTGCCAGCAGTGAACGGGGCAGAAACTCTGGAAACACCATATATTTT.

The chain is built from TRBV19 and TRBJ2-7; D may be TRBD1 (7 bases). The germline V gene has CDR1 LNHDA and CDR2 SQIVND (reference sequence). V was trimmed by 7 bases and J by 0 bases, leaving 13 bases between them. The CDR3 extends over 14 amino acids. CDR3 sequence (DNA): TGTGCCAGTACTCAGGGGGGCCCCTCCTACGAGCAGTACTTC. This translates into CASTQGGPSYEQYF.

The chain joins TRBV2 to TRBJ1-5; D may be TRBD1 (6 bases). Germline V gives CDR1 SNHLY, CDR2 FYNNEI. V lost 4 bases and J lost 3, with 13 bases in between. This CDR3 has 15 amino acids. The CDR3 protein is CASSVGQGPNQPQHF. In DNA, the CDR3 is TGTGCCAGCAGTGTGGGGCAGGGGCCCAATCAGCCCCAGCATTTT.

The rearrangement uses TRBV6-1 and TRBJ1-6; D gene uncertain. The V end lost 5 bases, the J end lost 15 bases, and 11 bases lay between the germline ends. Germline CDR1 and CDR2: MNHNS and SASEGT. The CDR3 has 11 residues. This CDR3 reads CASSMDRDLHF. CDR3 in DNA: TGTGCCAGCAGTATGGACCGAGACCTCCACTTT.

V and J are TRBV5-1 and TRBJ2-3; tentatively, D is TRBD1 (6 bases). The CDR3 spans 14 residues. Looked up from germline, CDR1 is SGHRS and CDR2 is YFSETQ. V was shortened by 5 bases and J by 2 bases, with 12 bases between the two germline ends. The CDR3 DNA reads as TGCGCCAGCAGTGTGGGGGCCTCCACAGATACGCAGTATTTT. Amino acids: CASSVGASTDTQYF.

The chain's CDR3 is CASSATRGSNLYEQYF. In DNA, the CDR3 is TGTGCCAGCAGCGCCACCCGGGGATCCAACCTCTACGAGCAGTACTTC. This chain uses TRBV5-4 with TRBJ2-7, with D perhaps TRBD2 (5 bases). Trimming removed 4 bases from V and 3 bases from J, with 20 bases in between. This CDR3 comprises 16 residues. Germline CDR1 and CDR2: SGHNT and YYREEE (reference sequence).

The V call is TRBV5-1, the J call TRBJ1-1; possibly TRBD1 for D (6 bases). In germline, CDR1 is SGHRS, CDR2 YFSETQ. The V end lost 7 bases, the J end lost 7 bases, and 20 bases lay between the germline ends. There are 14 residues in the CDR3. The CDR3 sequence: CASASEGGLGEAFF. In DNA form, the CDR3 reads TGCGCCAGCGCATCCGAGGGGGGACTGGGTGAAGCTTTCTTT.

In its sample, this clone was seen once. V and J are TRBV7-8 and TRBJ1-5, with a possible D match to TRBD1 (5 bases). The CDR3 is 17 residues long. Looked up from germline, CDR1 is SGHVS and CDR2 is FQNEAQ. V lost 0 bases, J lost 0 bases, and 12 bases lay in between. CDR3 sequence: CASSLAGGTYSNQPQHF. CDR3 nucleotides: TGTGCCAGCAGCTTAGCAGGAGGGACTTATAGCAATCAGCCCCAGCATTTT.

The chain employs TRBV29-1 and TRBJ1-4; no firm D call. CDR1 is SQVTM and CDR2 is ANQGSEA in the germline V gene. Deletions cut 4 bases from V and 1 base from J, with 1 base between. CDR3 length: 11 amino acids. CDR3 region: CSVGTNEKLFF. The CDR3 DNA reads as TGCAGCGTTGGAACTAATGAAAAACTGTTTTTT.